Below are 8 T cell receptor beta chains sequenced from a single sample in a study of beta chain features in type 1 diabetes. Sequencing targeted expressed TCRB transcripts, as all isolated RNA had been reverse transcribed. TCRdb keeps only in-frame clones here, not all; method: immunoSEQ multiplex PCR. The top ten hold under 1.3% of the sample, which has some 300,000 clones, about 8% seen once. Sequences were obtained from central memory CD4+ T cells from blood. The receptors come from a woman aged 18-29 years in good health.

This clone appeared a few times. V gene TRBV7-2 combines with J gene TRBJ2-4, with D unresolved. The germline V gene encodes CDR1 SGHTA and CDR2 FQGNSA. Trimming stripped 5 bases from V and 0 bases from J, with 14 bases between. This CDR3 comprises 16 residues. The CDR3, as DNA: TGTGCCAGCAGCGCTCCCTTGTCCTTAGCCAAAAACATTCAGTACTTC. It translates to CASSAPLSLAKNIQYF.

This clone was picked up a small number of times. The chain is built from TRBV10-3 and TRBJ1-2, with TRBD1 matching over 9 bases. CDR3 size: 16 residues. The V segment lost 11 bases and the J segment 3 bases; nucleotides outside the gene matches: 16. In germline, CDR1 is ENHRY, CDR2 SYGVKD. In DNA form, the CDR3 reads TGTGCCGTTGGGGACAGGGCCGGGGGCCCCGACTATGGCTACACCTTC. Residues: CAVGDRAGGPDYGYTF.

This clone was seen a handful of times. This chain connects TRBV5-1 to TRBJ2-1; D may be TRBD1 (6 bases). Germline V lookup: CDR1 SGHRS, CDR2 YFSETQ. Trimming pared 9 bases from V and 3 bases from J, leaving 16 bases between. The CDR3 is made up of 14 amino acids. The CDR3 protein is CATRKGDDYNEQFF. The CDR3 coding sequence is TGCGCCACCCGGAAGGGGGATGACTACAATGAGCAGTTCTTC.

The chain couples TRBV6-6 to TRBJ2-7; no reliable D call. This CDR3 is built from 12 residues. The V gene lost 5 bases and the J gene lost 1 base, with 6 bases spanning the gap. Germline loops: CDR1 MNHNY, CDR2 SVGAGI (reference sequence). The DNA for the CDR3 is TGTGCCAGCAGTCCCGAATCCTACGAGCAGTACGTC. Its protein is CASSPESYEQYV.

In nucleotides, the CDR3 is TGTGCCAGCAGCGGACCATCTGGGGCCAACGTCCTGACTTTC. It specifies CASSGPSGANVLTF. The chain carries TRBV9 and TRBJ2-6, with unresolved D. The CDR3 has 14 residues. Germline V gives CDR1 SGDLS, CDR2 YYNGEE. The V end lost 3 bases, the J end lost 1 base, and 5 bases lay between the germline ends.

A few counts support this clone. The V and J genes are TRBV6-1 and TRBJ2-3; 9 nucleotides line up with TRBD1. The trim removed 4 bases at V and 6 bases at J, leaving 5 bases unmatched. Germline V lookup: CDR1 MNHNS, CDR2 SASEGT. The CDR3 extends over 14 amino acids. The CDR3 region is CASSAGQGTDTQYF. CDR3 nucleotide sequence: TGTGCCAGCAGTGCGGGACAGGGTACCGATACGCAGTATTTT.

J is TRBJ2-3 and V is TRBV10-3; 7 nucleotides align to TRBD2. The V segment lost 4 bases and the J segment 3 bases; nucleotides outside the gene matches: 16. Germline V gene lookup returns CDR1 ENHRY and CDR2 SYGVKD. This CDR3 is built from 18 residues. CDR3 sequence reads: CAISGPPRRPRETDTQYF. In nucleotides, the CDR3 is TGTGCCATCAGTGGGCCTCCTAGGCGGCCGCGGGAGACAGATACGCAGTATTTT.

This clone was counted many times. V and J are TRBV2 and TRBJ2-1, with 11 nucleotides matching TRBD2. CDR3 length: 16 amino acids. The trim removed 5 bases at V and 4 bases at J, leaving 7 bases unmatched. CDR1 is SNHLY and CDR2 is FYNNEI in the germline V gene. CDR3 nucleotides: TGTGCCAGCAGTCTGGGACTAGCGGTGAAGTACAATGAGCAGTTCTTC. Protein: CASSLGLAVKYNEQFF. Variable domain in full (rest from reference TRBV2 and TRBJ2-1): EPEVTQTPSHQVTQMGQEVILRCVPISNHLYFYWYRQILGQKVEFLVSFYNNEISEKSEIFDDQFSVERPDGSNFTLKIRSTKLEDSAMYFCASSLGLAVKYNEQFFGPGTRLTVL.